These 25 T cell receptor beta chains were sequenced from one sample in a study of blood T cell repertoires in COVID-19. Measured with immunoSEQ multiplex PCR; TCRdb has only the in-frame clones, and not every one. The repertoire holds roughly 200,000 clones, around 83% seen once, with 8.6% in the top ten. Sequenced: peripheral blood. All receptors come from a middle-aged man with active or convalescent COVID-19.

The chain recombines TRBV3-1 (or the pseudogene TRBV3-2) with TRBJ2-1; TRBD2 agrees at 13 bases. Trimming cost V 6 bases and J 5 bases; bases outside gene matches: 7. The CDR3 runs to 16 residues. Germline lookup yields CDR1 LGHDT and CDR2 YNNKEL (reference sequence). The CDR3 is CASSQGLAGNHNEQFF. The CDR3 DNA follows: TGTGCCAGCAGTCAGGGACTAGCGGGGAACCACAATGAGCAGTTCTTC.

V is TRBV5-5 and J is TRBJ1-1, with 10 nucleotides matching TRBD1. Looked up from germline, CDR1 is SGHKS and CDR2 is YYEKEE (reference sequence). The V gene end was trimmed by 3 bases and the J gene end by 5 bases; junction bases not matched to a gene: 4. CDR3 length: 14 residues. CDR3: CASSWGQGQTEAFF. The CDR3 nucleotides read TGTGCCAGCAGCTGGGGACAGGGGCAGACTGAAGCTTTCTTT.

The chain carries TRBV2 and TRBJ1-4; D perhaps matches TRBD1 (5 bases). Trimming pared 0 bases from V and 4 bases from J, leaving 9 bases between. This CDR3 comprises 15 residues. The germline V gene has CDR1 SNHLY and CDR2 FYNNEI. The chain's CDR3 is CASSEATRDNEKLFF. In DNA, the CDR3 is TGTGCCAGCAGTGAAGCAACCAGGGATAATGAAAAACTGTTTTTT.

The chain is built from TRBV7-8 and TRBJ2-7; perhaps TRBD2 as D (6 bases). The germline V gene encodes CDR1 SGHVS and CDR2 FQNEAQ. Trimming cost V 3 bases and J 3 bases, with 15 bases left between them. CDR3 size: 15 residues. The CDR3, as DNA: TGTGCCAGCAGCTTTTTGCGGGACGGAATCTACGAGCAGTACTTC. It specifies CASSFLRDGIYEQYF.

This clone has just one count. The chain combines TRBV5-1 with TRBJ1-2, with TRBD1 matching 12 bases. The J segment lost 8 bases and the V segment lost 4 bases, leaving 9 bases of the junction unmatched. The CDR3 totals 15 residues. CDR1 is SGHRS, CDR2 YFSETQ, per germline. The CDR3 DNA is TGCGCCAGCAGCCCGGGACAGGGGGCAGGGAGAGGCTACACCTTC. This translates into CASSPGQGAGRGYTF.

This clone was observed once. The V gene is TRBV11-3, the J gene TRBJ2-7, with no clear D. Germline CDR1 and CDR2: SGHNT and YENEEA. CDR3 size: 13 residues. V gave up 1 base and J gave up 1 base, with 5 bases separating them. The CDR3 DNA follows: TGTGCCAGCAGCTTAGCCCTATCCTACGAGCAGTACTTC. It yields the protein CASSLALSYEQYF. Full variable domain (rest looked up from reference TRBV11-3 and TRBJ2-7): EAGVVQSPRYKIIEKKQPVAFWCNPISGHNTLYWYLQNLGQGPELLIRYENEEAVDDSQLPKDRFSAERLKGVDSTLKIQPAELGDSAVYLCASSLALSYEQYFGPGTRLTVT.

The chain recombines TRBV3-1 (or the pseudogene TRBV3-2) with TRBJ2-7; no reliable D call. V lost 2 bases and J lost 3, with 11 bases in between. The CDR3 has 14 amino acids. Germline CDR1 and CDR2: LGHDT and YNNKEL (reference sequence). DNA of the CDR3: TGTGCCAGCAGCCAATTCCAGGCCATCTACGAGCAGTACTTC. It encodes CASSQFQAIYEQYF.

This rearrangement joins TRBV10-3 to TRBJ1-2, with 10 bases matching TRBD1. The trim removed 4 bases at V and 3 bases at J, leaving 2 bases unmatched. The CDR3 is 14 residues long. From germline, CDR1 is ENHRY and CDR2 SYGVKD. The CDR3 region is CAISVGQGDYGYTF. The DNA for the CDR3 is TGTGCCATCAGTGTCGGACAGGGGGACTATGGCTACACCTTC.

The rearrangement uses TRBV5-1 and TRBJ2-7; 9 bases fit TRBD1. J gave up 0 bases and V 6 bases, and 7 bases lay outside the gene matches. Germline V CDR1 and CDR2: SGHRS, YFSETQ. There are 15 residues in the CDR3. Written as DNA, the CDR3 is TGCGCCAGCAACGAGGGACAGGGCCTCTCCTACGAGCAGTACTTC. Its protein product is CASNEGQGLSYEQYF.

CDR3 amino acids: CASSIRTNEQFF. The CDR3, as DNA: TGTGCCAGTAGTATTCGCACAAATGAGCAGTTCTTC. The chain uses TRBV19 and TRBJ2-1; D gene ambiguous. The germline V and J ends were trimmed by 3 bases and 7 bases, with 7 bases remaining between them. Germline V gene sequence: CDR1 LNHDA, CDR2 SQIVND (reference sequence). This CDR3 contains 12 residues.

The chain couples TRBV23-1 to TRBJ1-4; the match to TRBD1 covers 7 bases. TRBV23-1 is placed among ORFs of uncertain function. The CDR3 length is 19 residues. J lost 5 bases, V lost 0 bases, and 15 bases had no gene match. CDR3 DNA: TGCGCCAGCAGTCAATCGGGTGGGATGGCGGGACAGTGCAATGAAAAACTGTTTTTT. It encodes CASSQSGGMAGQCNEKLFF.

The CDR3 DNA is TGTGCCAGCAGCTTATACTATAGCGGGGACGGGGAGCTGTTTTTT. It codes for CASSLYYSGDGELFF. This chain uses TRBV11-1 with TRBJ2-2; 8 positions agree with TRBD2. CDR1 is SGHAT and CDR2 is FQDESV in the germline V gene (reference sequence). This CDR3 contains 15 residues. The V gene end was trimmed by 2 bases and the J gene end by 7 bases; junction bases not matched to a gene: 6.

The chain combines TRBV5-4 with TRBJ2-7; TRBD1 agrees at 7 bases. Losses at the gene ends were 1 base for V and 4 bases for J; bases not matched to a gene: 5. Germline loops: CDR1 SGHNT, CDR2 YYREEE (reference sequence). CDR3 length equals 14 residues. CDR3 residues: CASSLRTGGYEQYF. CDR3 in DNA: TGTGCCAGCAGCTTGCGGACAGGCGGATACGAGCAGTACTTC.

CDR3 amino acids: CASSFALGQGREKLFF. CDR3 sequence (DNA): TGTGCCAGCAGTTTTGCCCTCGGACAAGGTCGAGAAAAACTGTTTTTT. The V call is TRBV6-5, the J call TRBJ1-4; a weak D match, TRBD1 (5 bases). CDR3 length: 16 amino acids. CDR1 and CDR2 from the germline V gene are MNHEY and SVGAGI. V was shortened by 4 bases and J by 8 bases, with 20 bases between the two germline ends.

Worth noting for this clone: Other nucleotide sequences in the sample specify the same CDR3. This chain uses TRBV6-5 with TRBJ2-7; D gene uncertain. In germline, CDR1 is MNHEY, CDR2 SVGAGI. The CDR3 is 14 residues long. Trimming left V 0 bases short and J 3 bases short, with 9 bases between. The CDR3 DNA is TGTGCCAGCAGTTACTCGAGGCAAAGCTACGAGCAGTACTTC. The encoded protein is CASSYSRQSYEQYF.

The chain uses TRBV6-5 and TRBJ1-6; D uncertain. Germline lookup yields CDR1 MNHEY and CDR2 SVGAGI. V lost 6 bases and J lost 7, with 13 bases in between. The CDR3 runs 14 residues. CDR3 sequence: CASSRSVVNSPLHF. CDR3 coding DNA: TGTGCCAGCAGCCGATCGGTCGTGAATTCACCCCTCCACTTT.

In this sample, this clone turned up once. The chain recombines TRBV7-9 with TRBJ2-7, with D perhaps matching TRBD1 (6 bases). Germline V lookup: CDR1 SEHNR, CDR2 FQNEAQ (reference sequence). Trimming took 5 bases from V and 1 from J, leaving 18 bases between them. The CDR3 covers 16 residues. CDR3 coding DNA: TGTGCCAGCAGCCCACCCACAGGGAAAGGATCCTACGAGCAGTACTTC. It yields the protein CASSPPTGKGSYEQYF.

The CDR3, as DNA: TGTGCCAGCAGCTCAGGCGCCGAAGAGACCCAGTACTTC. This gives the protein CASSSGAEETQYF. J is TRBJ2-5 and V is TRBV5-6; D not certain. The CDR3 contains 13 residues. Trimming pared 3 bases from V and 3 bases from J, leaving 9 bases between. Germline V gene lookup returns CDR1 SGHDT and CDR2 YYEEEE.

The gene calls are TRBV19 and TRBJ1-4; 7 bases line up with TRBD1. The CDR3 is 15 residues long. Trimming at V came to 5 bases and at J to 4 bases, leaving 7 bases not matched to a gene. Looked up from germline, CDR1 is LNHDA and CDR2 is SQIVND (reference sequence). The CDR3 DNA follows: TGTGCCAGTAGTCGACAGGGATTTGGTAATGAAAAACTGTTTTTT. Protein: CASSRQGFGNEKLFF.

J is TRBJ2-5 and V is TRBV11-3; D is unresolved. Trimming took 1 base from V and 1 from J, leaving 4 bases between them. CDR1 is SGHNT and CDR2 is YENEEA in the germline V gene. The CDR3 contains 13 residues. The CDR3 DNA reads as TGTGCCAGCAGCTTAGTATTCCAAGAGACCCAGTACTTC. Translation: CASSLVFQETQYF.

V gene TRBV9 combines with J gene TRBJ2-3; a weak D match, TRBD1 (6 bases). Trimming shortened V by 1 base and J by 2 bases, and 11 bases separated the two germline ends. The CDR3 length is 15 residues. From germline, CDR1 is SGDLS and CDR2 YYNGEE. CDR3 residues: CASSVFGQPTDTQYF. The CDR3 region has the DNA TGTGCCAGCAGCGTATTTGGACAGCCCACAGATACGCAGTATTTT.

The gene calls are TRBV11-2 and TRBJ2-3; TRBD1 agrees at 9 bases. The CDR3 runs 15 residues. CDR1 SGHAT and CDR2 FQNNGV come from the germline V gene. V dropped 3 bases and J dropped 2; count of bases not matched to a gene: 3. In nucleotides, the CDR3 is TGTGCCAGCAGCTTGGGACAGGGCTTCACAGATACGCAGTATTTT. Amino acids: CASSLGQGFTDTQYF.

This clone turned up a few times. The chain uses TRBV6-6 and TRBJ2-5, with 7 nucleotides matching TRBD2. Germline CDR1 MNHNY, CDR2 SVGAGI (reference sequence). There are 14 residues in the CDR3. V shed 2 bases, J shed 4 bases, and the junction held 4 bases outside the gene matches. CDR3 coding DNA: TGTGCCAGCAGTTACGGCGGGGGTTTAGAGACCCAGTACTTC. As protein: CASSYGGGLETQYF.

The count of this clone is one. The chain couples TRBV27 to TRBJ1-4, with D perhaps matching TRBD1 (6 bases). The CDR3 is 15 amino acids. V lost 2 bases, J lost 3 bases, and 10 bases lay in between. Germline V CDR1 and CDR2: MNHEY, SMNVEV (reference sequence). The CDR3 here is CASSLTGQANEKLFF. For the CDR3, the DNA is TGTGCCAGCAGTTTAACAGGGCAGGCTAATGAAAAACTGTTTTTT.

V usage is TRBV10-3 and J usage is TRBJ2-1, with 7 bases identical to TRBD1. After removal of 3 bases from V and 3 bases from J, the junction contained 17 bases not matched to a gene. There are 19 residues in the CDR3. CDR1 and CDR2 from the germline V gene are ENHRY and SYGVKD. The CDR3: CAISDVGQIPLVSYNEQFF. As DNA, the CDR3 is TGTGCCATCAGTGATGTGGGACAGATTCCATTAGTAAGCTACAATGAGCAGTTCTTC.